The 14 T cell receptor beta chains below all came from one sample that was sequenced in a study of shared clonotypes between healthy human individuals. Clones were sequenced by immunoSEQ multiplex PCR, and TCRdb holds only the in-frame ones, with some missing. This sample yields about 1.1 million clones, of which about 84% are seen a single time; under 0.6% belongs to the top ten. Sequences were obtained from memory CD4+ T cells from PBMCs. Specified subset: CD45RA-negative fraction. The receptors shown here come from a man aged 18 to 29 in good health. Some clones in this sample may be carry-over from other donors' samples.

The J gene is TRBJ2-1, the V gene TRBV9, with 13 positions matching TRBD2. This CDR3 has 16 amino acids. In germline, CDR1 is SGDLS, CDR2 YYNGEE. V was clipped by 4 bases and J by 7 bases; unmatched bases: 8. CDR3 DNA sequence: TGTGCCAGCAGCAAACTAGCGGGAGGGCCCGGGAATGAGCAGTTCTTC. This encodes CASSKLAGGPGNEQFF.

CDR3: CARSLNRFMWSYNSPLHF. In nucleotides, the CDR3 is TGTGCCAGAAGCTTGAACAGGTTTATGTGGTCCTATAATTCACCCCTCCACTTT. The rearrangement joins TRBV5-3 to TRBJ1-6, with TRBD1 as a possible D gene (5 bases). Being an ORF, TRBV5-3 has a function that is uncertain. V lost 1 base and J 1 base, leaving 15 bases between the germline ends. The CDR3 is made up of 18 amino acids.

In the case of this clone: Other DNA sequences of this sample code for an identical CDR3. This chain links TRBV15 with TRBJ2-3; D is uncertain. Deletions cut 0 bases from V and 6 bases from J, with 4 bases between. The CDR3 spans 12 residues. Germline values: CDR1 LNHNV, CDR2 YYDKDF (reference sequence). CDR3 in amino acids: CATSRDSDTQYF. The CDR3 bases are TGTGCCACCAGCAGAGACAGTGATACGCAGTATTTT.

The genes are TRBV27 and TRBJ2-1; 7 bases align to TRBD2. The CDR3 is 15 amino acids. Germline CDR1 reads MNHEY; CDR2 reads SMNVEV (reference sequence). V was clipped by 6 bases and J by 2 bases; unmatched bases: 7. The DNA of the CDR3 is TGTGCCAGCAGCACCGCGGGAGCCCCCTACAATGAGCAGTTCTTC. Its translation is CASSTAGAPYNEQFF.

This CDR3 is CASRGSGPALTF. The CDR3 bases are TGTGCCAGCCGAGGGTCAGGACCGGCCCTCACCTTC. The gene calls are TRBV6-1 and TRBJ1-2; D gene unclear. Trimming shortened V by 8 bases and J by 13 bases, and 20 bases separated the two germline ends. Per germline, CDR1 MNHNS and CDR2 SASEGT. The length of the CDR3 is 12 residues.

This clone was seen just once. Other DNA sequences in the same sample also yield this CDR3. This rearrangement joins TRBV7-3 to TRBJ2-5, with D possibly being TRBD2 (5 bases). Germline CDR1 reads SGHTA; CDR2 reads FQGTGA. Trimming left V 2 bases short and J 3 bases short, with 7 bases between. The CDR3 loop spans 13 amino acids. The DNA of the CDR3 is TGTGCCAGCAGCTTAGTGAGGGAAGAGACCCAGTACTTC. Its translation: CASSLVREETQYF.

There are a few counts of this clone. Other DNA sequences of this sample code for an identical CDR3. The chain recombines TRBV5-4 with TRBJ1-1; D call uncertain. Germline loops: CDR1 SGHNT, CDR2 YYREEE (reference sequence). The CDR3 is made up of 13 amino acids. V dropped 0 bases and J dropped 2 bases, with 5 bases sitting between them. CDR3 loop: CASSLDRNTEAFF. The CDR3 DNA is TGTGCCAGCAGCTTGGACAGAAACACTGAAGCTTTCTTT.

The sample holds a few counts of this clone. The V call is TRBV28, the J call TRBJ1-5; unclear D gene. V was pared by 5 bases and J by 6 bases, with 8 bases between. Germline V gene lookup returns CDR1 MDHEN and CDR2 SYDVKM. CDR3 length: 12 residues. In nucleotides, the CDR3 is TGTGCCAGCAGTCTCGCCAGTCAGCCCCAGCATTTT. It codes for CASSLASQPQHF.

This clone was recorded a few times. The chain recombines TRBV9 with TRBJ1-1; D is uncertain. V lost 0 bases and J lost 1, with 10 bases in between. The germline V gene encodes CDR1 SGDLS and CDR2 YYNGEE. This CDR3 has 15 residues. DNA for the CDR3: TGTGCCAGCAGCGTAGATTTACGAACGAACACTGAAGCTTTCTTT. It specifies CASSVDLRTNTEAFF.

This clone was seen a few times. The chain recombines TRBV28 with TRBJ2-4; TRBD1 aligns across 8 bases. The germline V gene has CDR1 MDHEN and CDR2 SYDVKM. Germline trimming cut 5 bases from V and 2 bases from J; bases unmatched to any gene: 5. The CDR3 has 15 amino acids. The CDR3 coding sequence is TGTGCCAGCAGTGCAGGGGGCGCGACCAAAAACATTCAGTACTTC. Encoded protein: CASSAGGATKNIQYF.

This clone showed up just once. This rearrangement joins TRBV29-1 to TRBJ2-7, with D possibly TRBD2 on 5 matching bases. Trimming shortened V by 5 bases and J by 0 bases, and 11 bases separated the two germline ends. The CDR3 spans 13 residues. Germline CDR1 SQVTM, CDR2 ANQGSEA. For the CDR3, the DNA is TGCAGCGTTAGCCGGGGTTACTCCTACGAGCAGTACTTC. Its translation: CSVSRGYSYEQYF.

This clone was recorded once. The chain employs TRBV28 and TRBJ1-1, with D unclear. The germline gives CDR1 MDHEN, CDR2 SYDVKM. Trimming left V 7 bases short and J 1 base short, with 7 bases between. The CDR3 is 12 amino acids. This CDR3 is CASIPRNTEAFF. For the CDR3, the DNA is TGTGCCAGCATTCCCAGGAACACTGAAGCTTTCTTT. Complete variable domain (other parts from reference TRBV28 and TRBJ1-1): DVKVTQSSRYLVKRTGEKVFLECVQDMDHENMFWYRQDPGLGLRLIYFSYDVKMKEKGDIPEGYSVSREKKERFSLILESASTNQTSMYLCASIPRNTEAFFGQGTRLTVV.

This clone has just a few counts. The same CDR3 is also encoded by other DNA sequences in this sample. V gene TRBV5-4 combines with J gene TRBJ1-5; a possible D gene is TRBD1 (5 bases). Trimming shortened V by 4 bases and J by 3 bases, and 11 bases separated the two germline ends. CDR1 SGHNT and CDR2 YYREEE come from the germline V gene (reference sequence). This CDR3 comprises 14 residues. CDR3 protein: CASSLAGTNQPQHF. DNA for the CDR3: TGTGCCAGCAGCCTGGCAGGGACCAATCAGCCCCAGCATTTT. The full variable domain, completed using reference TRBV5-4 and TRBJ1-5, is ETGVTQSPTHLIKTRGQQVTLRCSSQSGHNTVSWYQQALGQGPQFIFQYYREEENGRGNFPPRFSGLQFPNYSSELNVNALELDDSALYLCASSLAGTNQPQHFGDGTRLSIL.

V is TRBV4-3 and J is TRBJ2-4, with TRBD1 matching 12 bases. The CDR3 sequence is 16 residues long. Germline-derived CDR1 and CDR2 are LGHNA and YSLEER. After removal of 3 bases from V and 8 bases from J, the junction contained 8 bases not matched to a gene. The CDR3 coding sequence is TGCGCCAGCAGCCAGGGGTCCGGGACAGGGGGCTACATTCAGTACTTC. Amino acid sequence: CASSQGSGTGGYIQYF.